This entry is about one T cell receptor (beta chain). The specificity of this receptor is unknown. Per-base qualities were not stored, and no clone one base away is much larger. Collaborating institutions collected whole blood in K2EDTA tubes following their own protocols. For TCRbeta analysis, collaborators shipped samples in one of three forms: frozen whole blood, isolated PBMCs, or DNA extracted from either of those sample types. The sample originates from a study of blood T cell repertoires in COVID-19 (dated by TCRdb to about 2020). At the level of the whole study: Samples from collaborators originated in the United States, Italy and Spain and spanned both the acute and convalescent phases of COVID-19. The prospective study material was composed of cDNA or gDNA derived from T cells, B-cell-depleted T cells, or PBMCs. Subjects who had been exposed to COVID-19, were actively infected with it, or had recovered from it provided the deeply sampled blood TCRbeta repertoires that made up the dataset. The repertoires were released in a freely available public database meant as a resource for research on the immune response to SARS-CoV-2. The samples were drawn from two sources: the first 160 participants of the ongoing ImmuneRACE study, and about 1,300 subjects contributed by 6 global collaborators. The sample metadata nearly always contained a de-identified subject ID, COVID-19 status, age in years and sex. Where HLA class I and class II types were available, the types were taken from metadata supplied by the sample provider, not from assay-based typing. Broader findings and caveats from the paper: How much clinical and demographic metadata was included differed by source and by participant, and the metadata was provided uncurated.

Looking up the germline V gene yields CDR1 SGHTA and CDR2 FQGNSA. The CDR3 has 14 amino acids, counting the end cysteine and phenylalanine. The entry retains the CDR3 DNA only, 42 bases that are in frame from base 1. V sheds 5 bases and J sheds 11 bases, leaving 16 bases between their ends. TCRbeta CDR3 regions were amplified from genomic DNA using the immunoSEQ Assay, a bias-controlled multiplex PCR. The source study handled its data this way. Within the assay, amplification of reference gene primers was used to estimate how many nucleated cells each sample contained. Sequence reads were collapsed and filtered to measure the absolute abundance of every unique TCRbeta CDR3 rearrangement. For each sample, productive Simpson clonality was calculated as the square root of Simpson's diversity index over productive rearrangements. As stored in TCRdb, this immuneACCESS dataset retains in-frame rearrangements with V and J assigned. A fraction of the clones does not appear; measured against another copy, unresolved V genes explain less than half of the discrepancy, and the remainder lacks a known reason. V, J and clone size are taken as reported in that table, and D and trimming were inferred from the DNA itself. The sample table records 50,000 to 65,000 clones; about 86% of these occur just once. About 14% of the sample belongs to the ten largest clones.

Sequencing input: peripheral blood. The sequence links TRBV7-2 to TRBJ1-6, with the D gene not clear enough to name. This TCR was sampled from a human donor in a cohort sampled during active COVID-19. The CDR3: CASSPTRVSAPLHF. The DNA reads as follows: TGTGCCAGCAGCCCCACACGGGTCTCCGCACCCCTCCACTTT.